Reported below is one T cell receptor beta chain. Its antigen is not known. This sample was included in a study of T cells in narcolepsy. Overall study: Healthy controls were enrolled alongside patients with narcolepsy type 1 or type 2. General study points: Autoreactive clone sequences were missing from some blood memory CD4+ repertoires. Reportedly, autoreactive clonotypes were serially detected in patients' blood but not controls'. Autoreactive HCRT-specific and TRIB2-specific clonotypes were marked in same-patient CSF-versus-blood CD4+ comparisons.

Germline loops: CDR1 LNHDA, CDR2 SQIVND (reference sequence). The CDR3 spans 16 residues. Trimming left V 5 bases short and J 6 bases short, with 19 bases between. Repertoires were generated with immunoSEQ multiplex PCR, while TCRdb's copy carries only in-frame clones and drops some. The sample has approximately 35,000 clones, over 80% seen once; the top ten hold 0.85% to 1.2%. This TCR was sampled from a human donor in good health. Source material: memory (CD45RA-) CD4+ T cells from blood. This chain connects TRBV19 to TRBJ2-2; maybe TRBD1 (6 bases). The CDR3 coding sequence is TGTGCCAGTAGTTCAACCGGGGACAATGCTCCCGGGGAGCTGTTTTTT. This sequence encodes CASSSTGDNAPGELFF. Combining the CDR3 with reference TRBV19 and TRBJ2-2 gives the whole variable domain DGGITQSPKYLFRKEGQNVTLSCEQNLNHDAMYWYRQDPGQGLRLIYYSQIVNDFQKGDIAEGYSVSREKKESFPLTVTSAQKNPTAFYLCASSSTGDNAPGELFFGEGSRLTVL.